This record concerns one T cell receptor beta chain sequence. Original data processing: Amplifying reference gene primers gave estimates of nucleated cell counts. Clones were sequenced by immunoSEQ multiplex PCR, and TCRdb holds only the in-frame ones, with some missing. That table is the source of V, J and clone size, and D and trimming were worked out from the DNA. The sample holds roughly 120,000 clones, almost 85% seen once. From germline, CDR1 is SGDLS and CDR2 YYNGEE. This CDR3 contains 17 residues. Trimming removed 3 bases from V and 3 bases from J; junction bases left unmatched: 5. The data derive from a study of blood T cell repertoires in COVID-19. Study details: Acute-phase and convalescent COVID-19 samples originated in the United States, Italy and Spain. Nucleic acid was either cDNA or gDNA, and it came from T cells, B-cell-depleted T cells, or PBMCs.

The chain links TRBV9 to TRBJ2-3; 15 bases align to TRBD2. Material: peripheral blood. This clonotype originated in a man between 65 and 85 years old with active or convalescent COVID-19. Written as DNA, the CDR3 is TGTGCCAGCAGCGCCGGGACTAGCGGGAGGTTTACAGATACGCAGTATTTT. As protein: CASSAGTSGRFTDTQYF.